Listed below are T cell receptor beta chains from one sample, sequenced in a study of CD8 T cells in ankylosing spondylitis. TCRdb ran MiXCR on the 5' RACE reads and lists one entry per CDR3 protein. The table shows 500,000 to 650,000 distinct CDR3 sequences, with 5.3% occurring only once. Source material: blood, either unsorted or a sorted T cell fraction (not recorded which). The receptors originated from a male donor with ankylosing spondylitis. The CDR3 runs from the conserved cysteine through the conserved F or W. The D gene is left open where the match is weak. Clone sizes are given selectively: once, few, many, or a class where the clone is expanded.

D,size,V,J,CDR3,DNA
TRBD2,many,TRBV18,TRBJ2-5,CASSPGGEETQYF,TGTGCCAGCAGCCCGGGAGGAGAAGAGACCCAGTACTTC
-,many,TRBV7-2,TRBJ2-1,CASSLVRENQFF,TGTGCCAGCAGTTTAGTAAGGGAAAACCAGTTCTTC
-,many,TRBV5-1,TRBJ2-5,CASRTGRETQYF,TGCGCCAGCAGGACAGGCCGGGAGACCCAGTACTTC
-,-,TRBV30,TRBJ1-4,CAWSPEPVREKLFF,TGTGCCTGGAGTCCCGAGCCGGTCAGGGAAAAACTGTTTTTT
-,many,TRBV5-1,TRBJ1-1,CASSLAVQNTEAFF,TGCGCCAGCAGCTTGGCTGTTCAGAACACTGAAGCTTTCTTT
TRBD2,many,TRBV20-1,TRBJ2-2,CSARRIGTNYGELFF,TGCAGTGCTAGACGTATTGGGACTAATTACGGGGAGCTGTTTTTT
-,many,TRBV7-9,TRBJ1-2,CASSSLRGVGDGYTF,TGTGCCAGCAGCTCCCTGCGGGGCGTGGGAGATGGCTACACCTTC
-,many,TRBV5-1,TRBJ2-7,CASSQSGTGAEEQYF,TGCGCCAGCAGCCAAAGCGGGACAGGAGCTGAGGAGCAGTACTTC
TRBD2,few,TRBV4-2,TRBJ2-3,CASSQEGLAETQYF,TGTGCCAGCAGCCAAGAAGGTCTAGCGGAGACGCAGTATTTT
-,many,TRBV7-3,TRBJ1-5,CASSLKGGQPQHF,TGTGCCAGCAGCTTAAAGGGGGGTCAGCCCCAGCATTTT
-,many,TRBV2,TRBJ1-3,CASSEVGSTGNTIYF,TGTGCCAGCAGTGAAGTCGGAAGCACTGGAAACACCATATATTTT
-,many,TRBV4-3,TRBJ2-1,CASSQERDLEQFF,TGCGCCAGCAGCCAAGAAAGGGATCTTGAGCAGTTCTTC
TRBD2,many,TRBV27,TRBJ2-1,CASSRLAAYSSYNEQFF,TGTGCCAGCAGCCGACTAGCGGCCTATAGCTCCTACAATGAGCAGTTCTTC
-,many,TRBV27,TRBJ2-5,CASRLYGHQETQYF,TGTGCCAGCAGACTGTATGGACACCAAGAGACCCAGTACTTC
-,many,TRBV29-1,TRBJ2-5,CSVEDPIETQYF,TGCAGCGTTGAAGATCCCATTGAGACCCAGTACTTC
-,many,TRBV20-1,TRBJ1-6,CSARDRRVNSPLHF,TGCAGTGCTAGAGATCGAAGAGTTAATTCACCCCTCCACTTT
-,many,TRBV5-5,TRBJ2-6,CASSFTGTSGANVLTF,TGTGCCAGCAGCTTCACAGGAACCTCTGGGGCCAACGTCCTGACTTTC
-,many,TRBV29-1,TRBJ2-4,CSVGGRGRKNIQYF,TGCAGCGTGGGGGGCAGGGGCCGGAAAAACATTCAGTACTTC
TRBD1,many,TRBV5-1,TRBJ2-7,CASSSSGQGPYEQYF,TGCGCCAGCAGCTCTTCGGGACAGGGACCCTACGAGCAGTACTTC
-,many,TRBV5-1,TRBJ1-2,CASSLEAFAIVGYTF,TGCGCCAGCAGCTTGGAAGCCTTCGCGATAGTCGGCTACACCTTC